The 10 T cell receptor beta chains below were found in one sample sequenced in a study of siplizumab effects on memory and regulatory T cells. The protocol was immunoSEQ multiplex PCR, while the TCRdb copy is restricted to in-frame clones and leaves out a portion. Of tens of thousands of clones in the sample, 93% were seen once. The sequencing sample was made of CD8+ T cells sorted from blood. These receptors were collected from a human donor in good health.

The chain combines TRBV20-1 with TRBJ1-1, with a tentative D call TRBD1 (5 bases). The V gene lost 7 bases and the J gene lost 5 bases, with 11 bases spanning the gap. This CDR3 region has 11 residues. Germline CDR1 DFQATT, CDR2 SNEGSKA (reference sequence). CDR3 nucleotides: TGCAGTGGCCGCGGGGGAACTGAAGCTTTCTTT. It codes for CSGRGGTEAFF.

DNA for the CDR3: TGTGCCAGCAGCTCGACTAGTAGCTACGAGCAGTACTTC. Protein: CASSSTSSYEQYF. V and J are TRBV7-9 and TRBJ2-7; TRBD2 might be the D (6 bases). CDR1 is SEHNR, CDR2 FQNEAQ, per germline (reference sequence). The germline V and J ends were trimmed by 4 bases and 3 bases, with 10 bases remaining between them. This CDR3 contains 13 residues.

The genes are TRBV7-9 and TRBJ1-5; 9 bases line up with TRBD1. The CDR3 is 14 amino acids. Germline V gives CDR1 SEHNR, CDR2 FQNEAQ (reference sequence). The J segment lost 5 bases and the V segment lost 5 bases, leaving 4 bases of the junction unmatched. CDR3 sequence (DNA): TGTGCCAGCAGCAGTGGACAGGGGTATCAGCCCCAGCATTTT. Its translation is CASSSGQGYQPQHF.

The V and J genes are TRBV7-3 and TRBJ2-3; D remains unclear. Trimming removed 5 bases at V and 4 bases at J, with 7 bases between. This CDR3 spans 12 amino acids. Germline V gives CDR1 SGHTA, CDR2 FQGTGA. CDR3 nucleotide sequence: TGTGCCAGCAGCGGAGAGGCAGATACGCAGTATTTT. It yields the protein CASSGEADTQYF.

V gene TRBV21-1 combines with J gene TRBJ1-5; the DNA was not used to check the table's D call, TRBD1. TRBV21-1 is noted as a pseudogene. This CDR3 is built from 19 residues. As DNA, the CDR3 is TGTGCCAGCAGCACACGGCCGAGACAGGGTAGACATAGCAATCAGCCCCAGCATTTT. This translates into CASSTRPRQGRHSNQPQHF.

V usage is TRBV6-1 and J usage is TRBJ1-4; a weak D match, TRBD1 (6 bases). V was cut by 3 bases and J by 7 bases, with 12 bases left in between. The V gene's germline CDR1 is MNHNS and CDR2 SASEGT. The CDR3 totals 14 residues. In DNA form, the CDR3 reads TGTGCCAGCAGTGATTCAGGGGTCGGTGAAAAACTGTTTTTT. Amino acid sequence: CASSDSGVGEKLFF.

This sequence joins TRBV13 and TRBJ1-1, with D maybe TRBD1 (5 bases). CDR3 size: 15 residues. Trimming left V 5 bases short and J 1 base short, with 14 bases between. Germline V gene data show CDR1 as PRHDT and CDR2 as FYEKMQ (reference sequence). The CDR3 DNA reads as TGTGCCAGCAGCCCCGGGGGTAGCCAGAACACTGAAGCTTTCTTT. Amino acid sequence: CASSPGGSQNTEAFF.

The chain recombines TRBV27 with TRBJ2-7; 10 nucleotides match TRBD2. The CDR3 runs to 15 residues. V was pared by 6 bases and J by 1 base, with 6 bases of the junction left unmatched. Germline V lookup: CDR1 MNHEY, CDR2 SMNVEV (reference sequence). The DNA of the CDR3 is TGTGCCAGCAGCTCGCTAGCGGGGGCATCCTACGAGCAGTACTTC. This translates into CASSSLAGASYEQYF.

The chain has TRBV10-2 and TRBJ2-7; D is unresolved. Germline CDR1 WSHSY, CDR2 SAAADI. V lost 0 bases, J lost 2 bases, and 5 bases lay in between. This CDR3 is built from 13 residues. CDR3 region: CASSESVTYEQYF. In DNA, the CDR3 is TGCGCCAGCAGTGAGTCGGTTACCTACGAGCAGTACTTC.

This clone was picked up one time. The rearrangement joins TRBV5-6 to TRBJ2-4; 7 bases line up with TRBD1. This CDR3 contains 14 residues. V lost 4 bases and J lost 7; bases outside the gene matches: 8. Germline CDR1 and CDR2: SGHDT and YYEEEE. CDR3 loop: CASSPGTATNIQYF. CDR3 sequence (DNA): TGTGCCAGCAGCCCTGGGACAGCGACTAACATTCAGTACTTC.